These T cell receptor beta chains were read from a single sample in a study of naive and memory T cell subsets. Each CDR3 protein gets one entry after TCRdb re-called the UMI-ligation and nested PCR reads with MiXCR. The table lists approximately 29,000 distinct CDR3 sequences, approximately 17% of them singletons, with roughly 3.5% in the top ten. Sequenced material: effector memory CD4+ T cells from blood. These receptors were collected from a human donor in good health. Both conserved end residues are part of each CDR3. The D gene is left open where the match is weak. Where a row states a size, it is once, few, many or the class of an expanded clone; other rows omit it.

J gene | clone size | D gene | V gene | CDR3 DNA | CDR3 protein
TRBJ2-3 | . | . | TRBV5-6 | TGTGCCAGCAGCTTGAGACCTACTAGCACAGATACGCAGTATTTT | CASSLRPTSTDTQYF
TRBJ2-7 | few | . | TRBV4-3 | TGCGCCAGCAGCCAAGGTGCTGGGGCGTACGAGCAGTACTTC | CASSQGAGAYEQYF
TRBJ2-7 | few | TRBD2 | TRBV3-1 | TGTGCCAGCAGCCAGGCCAAGGGGACTAGCGGGAGTTACGAGCAGTACTTC | CASSQAKGTSGSYEQYF
TRBJ1-1 | many | . | TRBV10-3 | TGTGCCATCAGTCCGGGGGCGGGCACTGAAGCTTTCTTT | CAISPGAGTEAFF
TRBJ1-2 | . | . | TRBV20-1 | TGCAGTGCTAGTCTTCAGGGCTATGGCTACACCTTC | CSASLQGYGYTF
TRBJ2-7 | few | TRBD1 | TRBV6-1 | TGTGCCAGCAGGCCGGGACAGGGGTTCTCCTACGAGCAGTACTTC | CASRPGQGFSYEQYF
TRBJ1-4 | . | . | TRBV11-2 | TGTGCCAGCAGCTTAGATCCTTGGAGTAATGAAAAACTGTTTTTT | CASSLDPWSNEKLFF
TRBJ1-5 | . | . | TRBV7-8 | TGTGCCAGCAGCTTAGGAGGCTCGGGGGGCAGCAATCAGCCCCAGCATTTT | CASSLGGSGGSNQPQHF
TRBJ2-7 | medium-sized | . | TRBV6-2/TRBV6-3 | TGTGCCAGCAGTCCCACCGACATGGGCTTCCCTGGATCGCAGTACTTC | CASSPTDMGFPGSQYF
TRBJ2-1 | . | . | TRBV12-3/TRBV12-4 | TGTGCCAGCACCCCTTCGATTAGCTCCTACAATGAGCAGTTCTTC | CASTPSISSYNEQFF
TRBJ2-3 | . | TRBD2 | TRBV2 | TGTGCCAGCAGTGAGGGCCGGGCGGGAGGCACAGATACGCAGTATTTT | CASSEGRAGGTDTQYF
TRBJ2-6 | many | TRBD1 | TRBV14 | TGTGCCAGCAGCCCCGGAAGACAGGGGCATGGCTTTGGGGCCAACGTCCTGACTTTC | CASSPGRQGHGFGANVLTF
TRBJ1-5 | . | . | TRBV12-3/TRBV12-4 | TGTGCCAGCAGTTTAGTGGGGGGGAGCAATCAGCCCCAGCATTTT | CASSLVGGSNQPQHF
TRBJ1-5 | few | . | TRBV7-2 | TGTGCCAGCAGCTTAGTCGGGCAGCCCCAGCATTTT | CASSLVGQPQHF
TRBJ2-1 | many | TRBD2 | TRBV4-3 | TGCGCCAGCAGCCAATCCGGGACTAGCGGGAGAAGCGGGCACAATGAGCAGTTCTTC | CASSQSGTSGRSGHNEQFF
TRBJ2-1 | . | . | TRBV6-5 | TGTGCCAGCAGTTACGTCGGGGAGCAAGGAAATGAGCAGTTCTTC | CASSYVGEQGNEQFF
TRBJ1-3 | . | TRBD1 | TRBV3-1 | TGTGCCAACAGCCCAGGACGCAGGGGGTCTGGAAACACCATATATTTT | CANSPGRRGSGNTIYF
TRBJ2-7 | few | . | TRBV20-1 | TGCAGTGCTGACGGACAGCCGAGCGGGTACGAGCAGTACTTC | CSADGQPSGYEQYF
TRBJ1-5 | . | TRBD1 | TRBV18 | TGTGCCAGCTCACCTCGGGGACAGGGCGGACAGCCCCAGCATTTT | CASSPRGQGGQPQHF
TRBJ2-4 | many | . | TRBV28 | TGTGCCAGCAGTCCGATCCCCCAGAACATTCAGTACTTC | CASSPIPQNIQYF
TRBJ1-5 | many | . | TRBV19 | TGTGCCAGTAGTATGTCTCCGGGACACCAAACGACCCGGCCCCAGCATTTT | CASSMSPGHQTTRPQHF
TRBJ2-5 | many | . | TRBV11-2 | TGTGCCAGCAGCCCCCGACGGACGATCCAAGAGACCCAGTACTTC | CASSPRRTIQETQYF
TRBJ2-4 | . | . | TRBV5-1 | TGCGCCAGCAGCCCCGGGACAGCCAAAAACATTCAGTACTTC | CASSPGTAKNIQYF
TRBJ2-2 | few | TRBD1 | TRBV7-9 | TGTGCCAGCAGCTCGCGAGAACAGGGGGACACCGGGGAGCTGTTTTTT | CASSSREQGDTGELFF
TRBJ2-3 | . | . | TRBV20-1 | TGCAGTGCTAGGCGGGGCCGGGATACGCAGTATTTT | CSARRGRDTQYF
TRBJ2-3 | . | TRBD2 | TRBV7-8 | TGTGCCAGCAGCTTATTAAGCGGGAGGGCTTACACAGATACGCAGTATTTT | CASSLLSGRAYTDTQYF
TRBJ2-1 | few | TRBD2 | TRBV12-3/TRBV12-4 | TGTGCCAGCAGTGGCAGACTAGCGGGAGTGAATGAGCAGTTCTTC | CASSGRLAGVNEQFF
TRBJ1-1 | . | . | TRBV6-5 | TGTGCCAGCCGGCGCCTTAAGGGAACTGAAGCTTTCTTT | CASRRLKGTEAFF
TRBJ2-5 | . | . | TRBV28 | TGTGCCAGCAGGGACGCGGAACTGTACTTC | CASRDAELYF
TRBJ2-3 | . | . | TRBV20-1 | TGCAGTGCTCCGACTGGCACAGATACGCAGTATTTT | CSAPTGTDTQYF
TRBJ2-1 | . | TRBD2 | TRBV5-1 | TGCGCCAGCAGCTTGGCCAACGTGGGAGGGTCTCGGAATGAGCAGTTCTTC | CASSLANVGGSRNEQFF
TRBJ2-7 | few | . | TRBV12-3/TRBV12-4 | TGTGCCAGCAGCCAGGATAGGGTTGGGTCCTACGAGCAGTACTTC | CASSQDRVGSYEQYF
TRBJ2-2 | few | . | TRBV27 | TGTGCCAGCAGTCCCCTCCGCGGGATTGGGGCCGGGGAGCTGTTTTTT | CASSPLRGIGAGELFF
TRBJ1-2 | few | . | TRBV28 | TGTGCCAGCAGTTCGTCGACTGGCTACACCTTC | CASSSSTGYTF
TRBJ1-5 | few | TRBD1 | TRBV7-2 | TGTGCCAGCAGCTTAGTGGGACAGGGTCATCAGCCCCAGCATTTT | CASSLVGQGHQPQHF
TRBJ2-5 | few | . | TRBV18 | TGTGCCAGCTCACCACGGATGGAGACCCAGTACTTC | CASSPRMETQYF
TRBJ2-2 | . | . | TRBV20-1 | TGCAGTGCTAGAGATGTGGGGGGCACCGGGGAGCTGTTTTTT | CSARDVGGTGELFF
TRBJ2-1 | . | TRBD1 | TRBV7-9 | TGTGCCAGCAGCTTAGGGGGGGGACAGGGGGATGAGCAGTTCTTC | CASSLGGGQGDEQFF
TRBJ2-2 | few | . | TRBV15 | TGTGCCACCAGAAAAGAACGGTTAGGAAGCACCACCGGGGAGCTGTTTTTT | CATRKERLGSTTGELFF
TRBJ1-2 | many | TRBD1 | TRBV3-1 | TGTGCCAGCAGCCATACCGGGACAGACGACTACTATGGCTACACCTTC | CASSHTGTDDYYGYTF
TRBJ2-1 | . | TRBD1 | TRBV5-1 | TGCGCCAGCAGCTCCGGACAGGGGAACGAGTTCTTC | CASSSGQGNEFF
TRBJ2-1 | few | . | TRBV2 | TGTGCCAGCAGTGACCAGACATCCAATGAGCAGTTCTTC | CASSDQTSNEQFF
TRBJ2-7 | few | TRBD1 | TRBV7-6 | TGTGCCAGCAGCTTACAAGCCGGGACAGGGGGCAACGAGCAGTACTTC | CASSLQAGTGGNEQYF
TRBJ1-6 | many | . | TRBV5-1 | TGCGCCAGCAGCTGGGGGGGAGATGATTCACCCCTCCACTTT | CASSWGGDDSPLHF
TRBJ2-2 | few | TRBD2 | TRBV15 | TGTGCCACCAGCAGAGATCTTGGTAGCGGGAGGGCGAACACCGGGGAGCTGTTTTTT | CATSRDLGSGRANTGELFF
TRBJ1-4 | many | TRBD1 | TRBV6-1 | TGTGCCAGCAGTGAGACAGGGGCTTATGAAAAACTGTTTTTT | CASSETGAYEKLFF
TRBJ1-1 | medium-sized | . | TRBV12-3/TRBV12-4 | TGTGCCAGCAGTTCCTTGGGGATCATGAACACTGAAGCTTTCTTT | CASSSLGIMNTEAFF
TRBJ2-2 | few | TRBD2 | TRBV28 | TGTGCCAGCAGTTTGAGCAAGGCGGGAGGATTGAACACCGGGGAGCTGTTTTTT | CASSLSKAGGLNTGELFF
TRBJ1-2 | few | . | TRBV28 | TGTGCCAGCAGCTTCAGCCACGGGAGGCGCTATGGCTACACCTTC | CASSFSHGRRYGYTF
TRBJ1-5 | once | . | TRBV6-2/TRBV6-3 | TGTGCCAGCAGTCGGAATAGCAATCAGCCCCAGCATTTT | CASSRNSNQPQHF
TRBJ2-7 | . | TRBD2 | TRBV6-1 | TGTGCCAGCAGTGAAGGGACTAGAGGAGGTAGCGAGCAGTACTTC | CASSEGTRGGSEQYF
TRBJ1-5 | many | TRBD1 | TRBV9 | TGTGCCAGCAGCCGACGGGACAGGGGTTTTCTGCGGAGCAATCAGCCCCAGCATTTT | CASSRRDRGFLRSNQPQHF